This TCR beta chain came from a study of low-dose radiotherapy and immunotherapy resistance in tumors (dated by TCRdb to between 2021 and 2024). A note on the overall study: Patients in Cohort 1 were given 0.5 Gy per fraction every 2 weeks, and the prescribed total PTV dose was 6.5 Gy. In Cohort 2, 1 Gy per fraction was delivered every two weeks, for a total of 13 Gy over 26 weeks. Patients were given nivolumab as a 240 mg flat dose every two weeks and ipilimumab at 1 mg/kg every six weeks, with both drugs delivered intravenously. Intravenous cyclophosphamide at 200 mg/m2 was administered every two weeks, one day ahead of each radiation and immunotherapy administration. Starting on cycle 1 day 1, patients took 300 mg of aspirin by mouth once a day for four cycles. The trial did not randomize participants into treatment groups. The translational analysis covered eight patients: three from the first dose cohort and the first five from the second dose cohort.

Details on this clonotype: Its antigen target is currently unknown. Base qualities are not at hand, and no much larger clone is one base apart.

Sequenced using an Illumina HiSeq 2500. First-strand cDNA was synthesized with Superscript III and a set of TRAV- and TRBV-specific primers, covering both TCRalpha and TCRbeta chains. A roughly 20-cycle PCR with Phusion amplified the TCRs, pairing a constant-region primer with the adapter that was attached to the V primers. Isolated mRNA was amplified with the MessageAmp II aRNA Amplification Kit, using a roughly 15-hour in vitro transcription at 37°C. The Dynabeads mRNA DIRECT Purification Kit was used to isolate the mRNA for TCR sequencing. A second roughly 27-cycle Phusion PCR added indexed Illumina adapters, and products were purified with AMPure XP beads. Per the source publication's procedure: Using custom Perl scripts, TCR sequences encoding the same protein were pooled, out-of-frame sequences were removed, and the abundance of each clonotype was computed. Any TCR sequence backed by just one read was left out of the analysis. The metrics used to describe the repertoires included Shannon entropy, Gini index, clonality, richness, and the frequency of TCRs shared between repertoires. The public reads were reprocessed in TCRdb via fastp at Q25 and MiXCR, keeping in-frame beta chains. Every distinct CDR3 protein forms one entry, paired with its most common genes and DNA. For this entry, the V and J calls and clone size follow TCRdb and not the study's own pipeline. The sample table shows tens of thousands of distinct CDR3 sequences, and roughly a sixth are seen once. The ten largest clones represent about 2.8% of the sample.

The sample's time point label is to be understood as: before trial treatment. The donors took part in RACIN, a single-arm, phase I, dose-escalation trial that combined nivolumab, ipilimumab, aspirin, low-dose cyclophosphamide and low-dose radiotherapy. Patients with advanced, TIL-negative solid tumors were considered eligible. Per the germline V gene (reference sequence), MNHEY is the CDR1 and SMNVEV is the CDR2. From the cysteine up to the phenylalanine, the CDR3 has a length of 13 residues. Only the CDR3 DNA stays, 39 bases, in frame from base 1. Trimming removed 6 bases from V and 7 bases from J; the gene matches leave 8 bases unexplained.

Sequencing was performed on PBMCs, taken before treatment. The receptor was derived from a male donor with prostate cancer. The rearranged chain carries TRBV27 and TRBJ2-5; TRBD2 matches 7 bases in the middle. Here is the DNA: TGTGCCAGCAGGTCTAGCGGTGGGCGGACCCAGTACTTC. Translated, this gives CASRSSGGRTQYF.